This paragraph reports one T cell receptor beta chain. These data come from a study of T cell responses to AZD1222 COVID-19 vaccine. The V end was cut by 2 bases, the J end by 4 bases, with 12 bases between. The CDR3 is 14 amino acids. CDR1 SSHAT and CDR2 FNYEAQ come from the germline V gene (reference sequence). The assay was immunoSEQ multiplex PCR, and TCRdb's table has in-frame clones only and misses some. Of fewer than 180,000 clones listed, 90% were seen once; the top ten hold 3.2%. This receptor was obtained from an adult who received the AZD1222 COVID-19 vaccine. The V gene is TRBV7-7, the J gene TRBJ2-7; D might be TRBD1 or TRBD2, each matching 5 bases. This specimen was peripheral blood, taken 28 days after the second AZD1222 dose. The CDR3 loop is CASSLYRRLYEQYF. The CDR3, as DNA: TGTGCCAGCAGCTTATACAGGAGGTTGTACGAGCAGTACTTC.